This TCR beta chain was retrieved from a study of shared clonotypes between healthy human individuals. Study in general: Three CD4 naive, three CD4 memory, two CD8 naive and one CD8 memory plate were used per donor.

V lost 5 bases and J lost 0, with 16 bases in between. Germline CDR1 is SEHNR and CDR2 is FQNEAQ (reference sequence). The CDR3 is 16 amino acids. Partitioning of CD4+ cells yielded a CD45RA+ naive subset and a CD45RA-negative memory subset. Repertoires were generated with immunoSEQ multiplex PCR, while TCRdb's copy carries only in-frame clones and drops some. The sample shows about 2.4 million clones, 85% to 95% of them seen only once. This clone was seen more than once but under ten times. Its antigen remains unknown. Whole-study findings and limits: For naive CD4 cells, 4% to 6% of clonotypes were shared across a handful of donors.

The clonotype was recovered from a man between 18 and 35 years old in good health. The sequencing sample was made of naive CD4+ T cells sorted from blood. Specified subset: CD45RA+ positively selected. The chain employs TRBV7-9 and TRBJ1-1; D is unclear. As DNA, the CDR3 is TGTGCCAGCAGCCTCCTCGGCCCAGTGATGAACACTGAAGCTTTCTTT. It translates to CASSLLGPVMNTEAFF. Complete variable domain (other parts from reference TRBV7-9 and TRBJ1-1): DTGVSQNPRHKITKRGQNVTFRCDPISEHNRLYWYRQTLGQGPEFLTYFQNEAQLEKSRLLSDRFSAERPKGSFSTLEIQRTEQGDSAMYLCASSLLGPVMNTEAFFGQGTRLTVV.